This is a list of T cell receptor beta chains from one sample in a study of shared clonotypes between healthy human individuals. This table comes from immunoSEQ multiplex PCR, and its TCRdb copy is limited to in-frame clones, with some not included. This sample yields about 1 million clones, of which around 74% are seen a single time; about 1.4% belongs to the top ten. The sequenced sample was memory CD4+ T cells sorted from blood. These receptors all stem from a man between 18 and 35 years old in good health. Both conserved end residues are part of each CDR3. D genes are given only for firm matches.

D | V | CDR3
TRBD1 | TRBV7-9 | CASSLARGREQYF
. | TRBV27 | CASSFTGNNSPLHF
. | TRBV2 | CASSEAFRDANGYTF
TRBD1 | TRBV7-8 | CASSLAHQSGGTEAFF
. | TRBV4-2 | CASSQDFGFGNTIYF
. | TRBV9 | CASSSHRFTGELFF
TRBD1 | TRBV10-2 | CASSDLDRDLKPQHF
. | TRBV19 | CASSTDRMGGQYF
. | TRBV2 | CASSESYNSPLHF
. | TRBV2 | CASWRQLHEQYF
TRBD1 | TRBV6-6 | CASTYTRQGNEQYF
TRBD2 | TRBV30 | CARAGIAGKETQYF
TRBD1 | TRBV5-1 | CASSNPTGGVNEQYF
. | TRBV5-4 | CASSSPGVRFQGGETQYF
. | TRBV7-9 | CASSHGSSSYEQYF
. | TRBV6-6 | CASELLTNTEAFF
TRBD1 | TRBV30 | CAWSQRFTGTGGLLLSDQPQHF
TRBD2 | TRBV5-1 | CASSGLADTGELFF
TRBD1 | TRBV18 | CASSPEAGGVKAFF
. | TRBV28 | CASSFASRATHTRQNTDTQYF
. | TRBV7-9 | CASSFSTAQETQYF
. | TRBV5-4 | CASSLGRETQYF
TRBD1 | TRBV9 | CASSAGTGYNYEQYF
TRBD2 | TRBV10-3 | CAISGSSGSGEQYF
TRBD1 | TRBV7-2 | CASSLRAGGTGELFF
. | TRBV2 | CASRDRIKSF
. | TRBV5-1 | CASSWGASGSGELFF